The entry that follows covers one T cell receptor beta chain sequence. Authors' data handling: Reference gene primer amplification yielded estimated nucleated cell counts. The assay was immunoSEQ multiplex PCR, and TCRdb's table has in-frame clones only and misses some. That table furnishes V, J and clone size, whereas the DNA furnished D and trimming. This sample has 250,000 to 350,000 clones; roughly 87% occur once, and the top ten carry roughly 2%. This entry comes from a study of blood T cell repertoires in COVID-19. Study-wide background: COVID-19 samples from acute and convalescent phases originated in the United States, Italy and Spain. PBMCs, B-cell-depleted T cells, or T cells were the source of the cDNA or gDNA that made up the material.

From germline, CDR1 is SGDLS and CDR2 YYNGEE. This CDR3 is built from 14 residues. Germline trimming cut 6 bases from V and 9 bases from J; bases unmatched to any gene: 12. The source is a man aged 18 to 29 with active or convalescent COVID-19. The V and J genes are TRBV9 and TRBJ2-1, with TRBD2 matching over 7 bases. Sequencing was performed on peripheral blood. The DNA of the CDR3 is TGTGCCAGCATGGAAGGGAGGGGAGGAGGTGAGCAGTTCTTC. Its protein product is CASMEGRGGGEQFF.